Detailed here is one TCR beta chain. These data originate in a study of blood T cell repertoires in COVID-19. Study at large: The United States, Italy and Spain were the sources of the acute and convalescent COVID-19 samples. T cells, B-cell-depleted T cells, or PBMCs provided the cDNA or gDNA that served as material.

V lost 1 base and J 2 bases, leaving 12 bases between the germline ends. Germline-derived CDR1 and CDR2 are SEHNR and FQNEAQ (reference sequence). The CDR3 sequence is 15 residues long. Authors' data handling: Nucleated cell number was recorded as an estimate derived from reference gene primer amplification. This table comes from immunoSEQ multiplex PCR, and its TCRdb copy is limited to in-frame clones, with some not included. V and J calls and clone size are those listed in that table; D and trimming were worked out from the DNA. The profile covers some 160,000 clones, with about nine tenths appearing a single time and roughly 2.3% taken by the ten largest.

This TCR derives from a man aged 18-30 years with acute or convalescent COVID-19. The sequenced sample consisted of peripheral blood. The rearrangement joins TRBV7-9 to TRBJ2-7, with a tentative D call TRBD1 (6 bases). CDR3 protein: CASSLGAGDPYEQYF. CDR3 bases: TGTGCCAGCAGCTTAGGGGCAGGGGATCCCTACGAGCAGTACTTC.